This is a list of T cell receptor beta chains from one sample in a study of siplizumab effects on memory and regulatory T cells. Method: immunoSEQ multiplex PCR; TCRdb's copy keeps in-frame clones and lacks some. The table has approximately 70,000 clones, roughly 89% seen once; the top ten hold approximately 30%. Material: CD8+ T cells sorted from blood. These receptors originate from a human donor in good health. Each CDR3 is given with its conserved first and last residue. The D gene is left open where the match is weak. Some rows mark clone size as missing; the rest say once, few, many or name a class of expanded clone.

J | D | size | V | DNA | CDR3
TRBJ2-7 | . | . | TRBV11-2 | TGTGCCAGCAGCCCGTACGGGTCTCGGGAGCAGTACTTC | CASSPYGSREQYF
TRBJ2-2 | . | . | TRBV5-1 | TGCGCCAGCAGCTGGGGCCCGGCACTGAACACCGGGGAGCTGTTTTTT | CASSWGPALNTGELFF
TRBJ2-7 | TRBD2 | . | TRBV19 | TGTGCCAGTAGTTCAGGGACTAGCTCCTACGAGCAGTACTTC | CASSSGTSSYEQYF
TRBJ1-2 | TRBD1 | . | TRBV29-1 | TGCAGCGGTGAAGGACAGGGTGAAGGCTACACCTTC | CSGEGQGEGYTF
TRBJ2-1 | TRBD1 | . | TRBV5-1 | TGCGCCAGCAGCCAGACAGGGGCTGGGGCCTACAATGAGCAGTTCTTC | CASSQTGAGAYNEQFF
TRBJ2-3 | . | . | TRBV27 | TGTGCCAGCAGTTTATATCCAGATACGCAGTATTTT | CASSLYPDTQYF
TRBJ2-7 | TRBD2 | once | TRBV6-5 | TGTGCCAGCCTCGGGAGGTACTCCTACGAGCAGTACTTC | CASLGRYSYEQYF
TRBJ2-5 | TRBD2 | . | TRBV11-2 | TGTGCCAGCAGCTGGGGGACTAGCGGGCTGGGGCAAGAGACCCAGTACTTC | CASSWGTSGLGQETQYF
TRBJ2-3 | . | . | TRBV27 | TGTGCCAGCAGTTTCTTGGCTACTAGCACAGATACGCAGTATTTT | CASSFLATSTDTQYF
TRBJ2-7 | . | . | TRBV19 | TGTGCCAGTAGTACCGTCGGGGCTGGCAACGAGCAGTACTTC | CASSTVGAGNEQYF
TRBJ2-7 | . | . | TRBV18 | TGTGCCAGCTCACCCGGCGCTTCCTACGAGCAGTACTTC | CASSPGASYEQYF
TRBJ2-7 | . | . | TRBV7-9 | TGTGCCAGCAGCGCCTTGGGGACCCACTACGAGCAGTACTTC | CASSALGTHYEQYF
TRBJ2-7 | . | . | TRBV27 | TGTGCCAGCAGTTCCACAGTCAACTCCTACGAGCAGTACTTC | CASSSTVNSYEQYF
TRBJ2-2 | . | . | TRBV9 | TGTGCCAGCAGCGTTTGGCAGGGCAACACCGGGGAGCTGTTTTTT | CASSVWQGNTGELFF
TRBJ2-7 | . | . | TRBV6-6 | TGTGCCAGCAGCTATGGGTCTGAGCAGTACTTC | CASSYGSEQYF
TRBJ2-5 | . | . | TRBV5-4 | TGTGCCAGCAGCTACCATGACAGACCGCTTAGGGAGACCCAGTACTTC | CASSYHDRPLRETQYF
TRBJ2-1 | . | . | TRBV13 | TGTGCCAGCAGCTTAGCGATCAACTACAATGAGCAGTTCTTC | CASSLAINYNEQFF
TRBJ1-2 | . | few | TRBV6-5 | TGTGCCAGCAGCGAACAGTTCTCGTATGGCTACACCTTC | CASSEQFSYGYTF
TRBJ2-1 | . | once | TRBV9 | TGTGCCAGCAGCGTAGACAGCTACAATGAGCAGTTCTTC | CASSVDSYNEQFF
TRBJ2-1 | . | . | TRBV11-3 | TGTGCCAGCAGCCTCTGGAGCGGCCCTTACAATGAGCAGTTCTTC | CASSLWSGPYNEQFF
TRBJ2-7 | . | . | TRBV10-3 | TGTGCCGCCAGCACAGGGATCGAGCAGTACTTC | CAASTGIEQYF
TRBJ2-7 | . | . | TRBV7-9 | TGTGCCAGCAGCTATGGACTGACTTACGAGCAGTACTTC | CASSYGLTYEQYF
TRBJ2-3 | TRBD2 | . | TRBV9 | TGTGCCAGCAGCCTCGGGACTAGCGGCTCCCTCGAGGGTGCAGATACGCAGTATTTT | CASSLGTSGSLEGADTQYF
TRBJ2-1 | . | . | TRBV9 | TGTGCCAGCAGCCCCCTCGAGAATGAGCAGTTCTTC | CASSPLENEQFF
TRBJ2-5 | TRBD2 | . | TRBV5-5 | TGTGCCAGCAGCCCGGGACTAGCGGGACAAGAGACCCAGTACTTC | CASSPGLAGQETQYF
TRBJ2-2 | . | . | TRBV27 | TGTGCCAGCAGTCCCCCGCTAGGCGCGGGCACCGGGGAGCTGTTTTTT | CASSPPLGAGTGELFF
TRBJ1-1 | . | . | TRBV29-1 | TGCAGCGTTGAAGAGGGGGATGGTTTCTTT | CSVEEGDGFF
TRBJ1-6 | TRBD1 | . | TRBV27 | TGTGCCAGCAGTTCCGGGACAGTTACTTCACCCCTCCACTTT | CASSSGTVTSPLHF
TRBJ1-5 | . | . | TRBV15 | TGTGCCACCAGCAGAGATTGGTTAGGGGATAGCAATCAGCCCCAGCATTTT | CATSRDWLGDSNQPQHF